Each of the 6 T cell receptor beta chains below was sequenced from the same sample in a study of shared clonotypes between healthy human individuals. Generated by immunoSEQ multiplex PCR, the TCRdb table keeps only in-frame clones and is missing some. The table shows around 2.5 million clones, with roughly 93% occurring only once. The sample taken for sequencing was naive CD4+ T cells from PBMCs. Subset described: CD45RA+ positively selected. These receptors were taken from a man between 18 and 29 years old in good health. Some clones in this sample may be carry-over from other donors' samples.

DNA for the CDR3: TGTGCCAGCAGTAGGGGGGGATTAGTCTACGAGCAGTACTTC. Its protein product is CASSRGGLVYEQYF. The chain recombines TRBV6-6 with TRBJ2-7; the D gene is possibly TRBD2 (7 bases). The germline CDR1 and CDR2 sequences are MNHNY and SVGAGI (reference sequence). The CDR3 extends over 14 amino acids. The ends were cut back, 5 bases at V and 3 bases at J, with 14 bases in the middle.

The V gene is TRBV7-9, the J gene TRBJ1-6, with D tentatively TRBD1 (5 bases). The CDR3 consists of 13 residues. V was clipped by 1 base and J by 7 bases, with 5 bases between them. CDR1 is SEHNR and CDR2 is FQNEAQ in the germline V gene (reference sequence). The CDR3 coding sequence is TGTGCCAGCAGCTTAGGGGGGAATTCACCCCTCCACTTT. Protein product: CASSLGGNSPLHF.

The rearrangement links TRBV6-1 to TRBJ2-2; TRBD2 aligns across 12 bases. Germline values: CDR1 MNHNS, CDR2 SASEGT. Trimming cost V 2 bases and J 6 bases; bases outside gene matches: 1. This CDR3 region has 15 residues. CDR3 region: CASSELAGGPGELFF. In nucleotides, the CDR3 is TGTGCCAGCAGTGAACTAGCGGGAGGGCCCGGGGAGCTGTTTTTT.

This chain joins TRBV28 and TRBJ1-6; D gene uncertain. Germline-derived CDR1 and CDR2 are MDHEN and SYDVKM. Trimming removed 6 bases from V and 7 bases from J, with 16 bases in between. This CDR3 contains 15 residues. The chain's CDR3 is CASSFWRGLNSPLHF. The CDR3 region has the DNA TGTGCCAGCAGCTTCTGGCGCGGACTAAATTCACCCCTCCACTTT.

The rearrangement uses TRBV6-1 and TRBJ1-4; 9 nucleotides align to TRBD1. The CDR3 covers 15 residues. CDR1 is MNHNS, CDR2 SASEGT, per germline. V lost 0 bases and J lost 7; bases outside the gene matches: 3. The CDR3 is CASSEAGTGIEKLFF. CDR3 DNA sequence: TGTGCCAGCAGTGAAGCGGGGACAGGGATTGAAAAACTGTTTTTT.

The J gene is TRBJ1-4, the V gene TRBV7-9; unclear D gene. This CDR3 is 14 amino acids long. In germline, CDR1 is SEHNR, CDR2 FQNEAQ (reference sequence). Between the trimmed V and J ends, which lost 4 bases and 7 bases, there was a span of 13 bases. The chain's CDR3 is CASSSDPIPEKLFF. The DNA for the CDR3 is TGTGCCAGCAGCTCGGACCCTATCCCTGAAAAACTGTTTTTT.